This paragraph covers one T cell receptor beta chain sequence. CDR1 and CDR2 (germline): MNHNY, SVGAGI (reference sequence). V lost 8 bases to trimming and J lost 2 bases; unmatched junction nucleotides: 5. The CDR3 length is 14 residues. The data were obtained in a study of tumor-infiltrating lymphocytes in oesophageal squamous cell carcinoma. Using its own MiXCR run on the PCR reads, TCRdb lists one record per CDR3 protein. This table has about 13,000 distinct CDR3 sequences, roughly 51% appearing once. The material sequenced was esophageal tumor tissue. V and J are TRBV6-6 and TRBJ2-3; 9 positions agree with TRBD2. The sequence was obtained from a male donor with esophageal squamous cell carcinoma. The CDR3 reads CASPGTSITDTQYF. CDR3 DNA sequence: TGTGCCAGCCCCGGGACTAGCATCACAGATACGCAGTATTTT.